This is a list of T cell receptor beta chains from one sample in a study of blood T cell repertoires in COVID-19. The method was immunoSEQ multiplex PCR; TCRdb's version includes in-frame clones alone and lacks a portion of them. Of about 76,000 clones listed, 70% to 75% are singletons. Material for sequencing was peripheral blood. The receptors originated from a man in his 70s with acute or convalescent COVID-19. CDR3s include the opening cysteine and the closing phenylalanine or tryptophan. A D gene is named only where the DNA matches it firmly. Some rows mark clone size as missing; the rest say once, few, many or name a class of expanded clone.

TRBV19	-	TRBJ2-7	-	CASSIGLGAAYEQYF	TGTGCCAGTAGTATAGGTTTGGGAGCCGCCTACGAGCAGTACTTC
TRBV10-3	TRBD2	TRBJ2-5	-	CAISGEGDFRETQYF	TGTGCCATCAGTGGGGAGGGAGACTTCAGGGAGACCCAGTACTTC
TRBV10-2	-	TRBJ1-1	-	CASSDQQGSNTEAFF	TGCGCCAGCAGCGACCAACAGGGCTCGAACACTGAAGCTTTCTTT
TRBV28	TRBD2	TRBJ2-5	-	CASSLGGSGETQYF	TGTGCCAGCAGTTTAGGCGGGAGCGGGGAGACCCAGTACTTC
TRBV5-1	-	TRBJ2-1	-	CASSIGQLNEQFF	TGCGCCAGCAGCATAGGACAGCTCAATGAGCAGTTCTTC
TRBV7-8	-	TRBJ2-7	-	CASSPGLGAGEQYF	TGTGCCAGCAGCCCCGGTTTGGGCGCGGGCGAGCAGTACTTC
TRBV27	-	TRBJ2-7	once	CASRGRLEVYEQYF	TGTGCCAGCAGAGGACGACTAGAGGTCTACGAGCAGTACTTC
TRBV24-1	TRBD1	TRBJ1-5	-	CATSGRTGVNQPQHF	TGTGCCACCAGTGGGAGGACAGGGGTCAATCAGCCCCAGCATTTT
TRBV6-5	-	TRBJ2-1	-	CASSYSSGGEDEQFF	TGTGCCAGCAGTTACTCATCCGGAGGGGAAGATGAGCAGTTCTTC
TRBV5-6	-	TRBJ2-5	-	CASSLYETQYF	TGTGCCAGCAGCTTATATGAGACCCAGTACTTC
TRBV7-2	-	TRBJ2-1	-	CASSLASYNEQFF	TGTGCCAGCAGCTTAGCGAGCTACAATGAGCAGTTCTTC
TRBV19	TRBD2	TRBJ2-3	-	CASSAFQREGTDTQYF	TGTGCCAGTAGTGCCTTCCAGCGGGAGGGCACAGATACGCAGTATTTT
TRBV3-1/TRBV3-2	TRBD1	TRBJ2-2	-	CASSQGQGRNTGELFF	TGTGCCAGCAGCCAAGGACAGGGGAGAAACACCGGGGAGCTGTTTTTT
TRBV14	-	TRBJ2-1	once	CASTEDWPNSYNEQFF	TGTGCCAGCACCGAGGACTGGCCCAACTCCTACAATGAGCAGTTCTTC
TRBV27	-	TRBJ2-3	-	CASSLSSSTDTQYF	TGTGCCAGCAGTTTGTCAAGCAGCACAGATACGCAGTATTTT
TRBV28	-	TRBJ2-5	-	CASSPGVSETQYF	TGTGCCAGCAGCCCGGGAGTAAGTGAGACCCAGTACTTC
TRBV18	TRBD2	TRBJ2-7	once	CASSRGLAGLNYEQYF	TGTGCCAGCTCACGAGGACTAGCGGGGCTCAACTACGAGCAGTACTTC
TRBV24-1	TRBD1	TRBJ1-2	-	CATSDPTTGNNYGYTF	TGTGCCACCAGTGACCCAACGACAGGGAATAACTATGGCTACACCTTC
TRBV6-6	-	TRBJ2-7	-	CASSSGGPLYEQYF	TGTGCCAGCAGTTCCGGCGGCCCCCTCTACGAGCAGTACTTC
TRBV19	TRBD1	TRBJ1-1	-	CASSPGQGATEAFF	TGTGCCAGTAGCCCTGGACAGGGGGCAACTGAAGCTTTCTTT
TRBV11-2	-	TRBJ2-3	once	CASSLDFAGDTQYF	TGTGCCAGCAGCTTAGATTTCGCGGGGGATACGCAGTATTTT
TRBV7-3	TRBD1	TRBJ1-6	once	CASSKTGGRNSPLHF	TGTGCCAGCAGCAAGACAGGGGGGCGGAATTCACCCCTCCACTTT
TRBV28	-	TRBJ2-7	-	CASSSGVEQYF	TGTGCCAGCAGTTCCGGTGTCGAGCAGTACTTC
TRBV5-6	-	TRBJ2-7	-	CASSWVGGYEQYF	TGTGCCAGCAGTTGGGTCGGCGGCTACGAGCAGTACTTC
TRBV4-1	-	TRBJ1-1	-	CASSQLGGVRAFF	TGCGCCAGCAGCCAATTGGGGGGGGTTCGAGCTTTCTTT
TRBV19	-	TRBJ2-7	-	CATTRDTTYEQYF	TGTGCCACAACCCGGGACACCACCTACGAGCAGTACTTC
TRBV29-1	TRBD1	TRBJ1-1	-	CSVRDRGTPAEAFF	TGCAGCGTTCGGGACAGGGGCACCCCGGCTGAAGCTTTCTTT
TRBV9	-	TRBJ1-4	-	CASSVTATNEKLFF	TGTGCCAGCAGCGTAACAGCAACTAATGAAAAACTGTTTTTT
TRBV15	-	TRBJ2-3	-	CATSRDFRDTQYF	TGTGCCACCAGCAGAGATTTTAGAGATACGCAGTATTTT